The 21 T cell receptor beta chains reported below all come from one sample, sequenced in a study of blood T cell repertoires in COVID-19. Clones were read by immunoSEQ multiplex PCR, and TCRdb kept only the in-frame ones, dropping some. The sample yields roughly 56,000 clones, roughly 84% seen once. Sequencing was done on a sample of peripheral blood. The receptors derive from a man in his fifties with active COVID-19.

The rearrangement joins TRBV5-4 to TRBJ1-1; TRBD1 is a possible D gene (5 bases). The CDR3 is 15 residues long. Per germline, CDR1 SGHNT and CDR2 YYREEE (reference sequence). The V end was cut by 1 base, the J end by 0 bases, with 10 bases between. The CDR3 loop is CASSLTRQMNTEAFF. CDR3 sequence (DNA): TGTGCCAGCAGCTTGACCCGACAGATGAACACTGAAGCTTTCTTT.

The chain is built from TRBV29-1 and TRBJ2-2, with TRBD1 identical over 9 bases. This CDR3 region has 13 residues. The germline CDR1 and CDR2 sequences are SQVTM and ANQGSEA. Trimming took 6 bases from V and 3 from J; bases not matched to a gene: 2. The CDR3 spells CSVDRGYTGELFF. The CDR3 DNA reads TGCAGCGTGGACAGGGGATACACCGGGGAGCTGTTTTTT.

This clone was observed a single time. This chain joins TRBV10-3 and TRBJ2-3; 9 bases match TRBD2. This CDR3 has 16 residues. Germline-derived CDR1 and CDR2 are ENHRY and SYGVKD. V lost 7 bases to trimming and J lost 1 base; unmatched junction nucleotides: 9. The CDR3 nucleotides are TGTGCCATCAAGAGCCTAGCGGGGTGGGGCACAGATACGCAGTATTTT. As protein: CAIKSLAGWGTDTQYF.

This clone showed up just once. V usage is TRBV11-2 and J usage is TRBJ1-1; TRBD1 is a possible D gene (5 bases). Germline CDR1 is SGHAT and CDR2 is FQNNGV. V was clipped by 5 bases and J by 3 bases, with 10 bases between them. The CDR3 spans 13 residues. The CDR3, as DNA: TGTGCCAGCAGCCGTCCACAGGACACTGAAGCTTTCTTT. The encoded protein is CASSRPQDTEAFF.

This clone showed up just once. DNA of the CDR3: TGTGCCAGCAGCCCCCGACAGGAGAGCAATCAGCCCCAGCATTTT. Protein product: CASSPRQESNQPQHF. The chain is built from TRBV6-5 and TRBJ1-5, with D possibly matching TRBD1 (6 bases). The V gene lost 6 bases and the J gene lost 1 base, with 13 bases spanning the gap. The CDR3 covers 15 residues. Germline V gene data show CDR1 as MNHEY and CDR2 as SVGAGI.

The gene calls are TRBV7-9 and TRBJ1-3; D possibly corresponds to TRBD1 (5 bases). V was shortened by 7 bases and J by 3 bases, with 13 bases between the two germline ends. The CDR3 sequence is 14 residues long. In germline, CDR1 is SEHNR, CDR2 FQNEAQ (reference sequence). CDR3 amino acids: CASTSGTIGNTIYF. DNA for the CDR3: TGTGCCAGCACCTCAGGGACTATTGGAAACACCATATATTTT.

The chain carries TRBV5-1 and TRBJ1-4; weak D call: TRBD1 (6 bases). The CDR3 has 16 residues. Trimming pared 4 bases from V and 0 bases from J, leaving 13 bases between. Germline CDR1 SGHRS, CDR2 YFSETQ. The CDR3 sequence: CASSPEGDTTNEKLFF. The CDR3 region has the DNA TGCGCCAGCAGCCCGGAAGGGGACACAACTAATGAAAAACTGTTTTTT.

In DNA, the CDR3 is TGTGCCAGCAGCACGACAGGGTATACTGAAGCTTTCTTT. It is translated as CASSTTGYTEAFF. The chain joins TRBV7-6 to TRBJ1-1; TRBD1 aligns across 7 bases. V lost 5 bases and J lost 5; bases outside the gene matches: 5. The CDR3 sequence is 13 residues long. The germline CDR1 and CDR2 sequences are SGHVS and FNYEAQ. The variable domain in full, completed from reference TRBV7-6 and TRBJ1-1, reads GAGVSQSPRYKVTKRGQDVALRCDPISGHVSLYWYRQALGQGPEFLTYFNYEAQQDKSGLPNDRFSAERPEGSISTLTIQRTEQRDSAMYRCASSTTGYTEAFFGQGTRLTVV.

V is TRBV4-2 and J is TRBJ2-3, with 7 bases fitting TRBD2. The V gene's germline CDR1 is LGHNA and CDR2 YNFKEQ. The CDR3 is 14 amino acids. The V and J ends lost 4 bases and 1 base, in that order; junction bases with no gene match: 2. CDR3 nucleotide sequence: TGTGCCAGCAGCCCTAGCGGACGCACAGATACGCAGTATTTT. Amino acids: CASSPSGRTDTQYF.

The rearrangement joins TRBV11-3 to TRBJ2-3; 9 nucleotides line up with TRBD2. CDR3 length: 17 amino acids. The V gene's germline CDR1 is SGHNT and CDR2 YENEEA. Trimming at V came to 5 bases and at J to 1 base, leaving 10 bases not matched to a gene. In DNA, the CDR3 is TGTGCCAGCAGCCCTCCCCCTAGCGGGACCTGCACAGATACGCAGTATTTT. It translates to CASSPPPSGTCTDTQYF. The whole variable domain, filled in from reference TRBV11-3 and TRBJ2-3, reads EAGVVQSPRYKIIEKKQPVAFWCNPISGHNTLYWYLQNLGQGPELLIRYENEEAVDDSQLPKDRFSAERLKGVDSTLKIQPAELGDSAVYLCASSPPPSGTCTDTQYFGPGTRLTVL.

This chain joins TRBV5-6 and TRBJ1-3; D gene unclear. CDR3 size: 14 residues. CDR1 and CDR2 from the germline V gene are SGHDT and YYEEEE. Trimming stripped 1 base from V and 2 bases from J, with 7 bases between. The CDR3, as DNA: TGTGCCAGCAGCTTGCTAGGCGCTGGAAACACCATATATTTT. Encoded protein: CASSLLGAGNTIYF. Using reference TRBV5-6 and TRBJ1-3 for the parts outside the CDR3, the full variable domain is DAGVTQSPTHLIKTRGQQVTLRCSPKSGHDTVSWYQQALGQGPQFIFQYYEEEERQRGNFPDRFSGHQFPNYSSELNVNALLLGDSALYLCASSLLGAGNTIYFGEGSWLTVV.

In its sample, this clone was seen a few times. The gene calls are TRBV18 and TRBJ1-6; tentatively, D is TRBD1 (6 bases). V gave up 4 bases and J gave up 4 bases, with 17 bases separating them. This CDR3 comprises 17 residues. Germline CDR1 is KGHSH and CDR2 is LQKENI. The CDR3 loop reads CASSLMGRDTYNSPLHF. The DNA for the CDR3 is TGTGCCAGCTCACTAATGGGCCGGGACACTTATAATTCACCCCTCCACTTT. Complete variable domain (other parts from reference TRBV18 and TRBJ1-6): NAGVMQNPRHLVRRRGQEARLRCSPMKGHSHVYWYRQLPEEGLKFMVYLQKENIIDESGMPKERFSAEFPKEGPSILRIQQVVRGDSAAYFCASSLMGRDTYNSPLHFGNGTRLTVT.

The V call is TRBV5-1, the J call TRBJ2-5, with D hard to call. The CDR3 spans 13 residues. V lost 1 base and J lost 2, with 6 bases in between. In germline, CDR1 is SGHRS, CDR2 YFSETQ. The CDR3 nucleotides are TGCGCCAGCAGCTTGACTGTACAAGAGACCCAGTACTTC. Encoded protein: CASSLTVQETQYF.

The chain is built from TRBV29-1 and TRBJ1-5; D is uncertain. The CDR3 is 12 residues long. Germline assignment: CDR1 SQVTM and CDR2 ANQGSEA. The V and J ends lost 7 bases and 6 bases respectively, with 13 bases between them. In DNA, the CDR3 is TGCAGCGAACTAAGTCGAATTCAGCCCCAGCATTTT. Translating gives CSELSRIQPQHF.

This clone was seen just once. The genes are TRBV7-2 and TRBJ1-5; 7 nucleotides align to TRBD1. The V and J ends lost 0 bases and 2 bases, in that order; junction bases with no gene match: 1. This CDR3 contains 15 residues. Germline CDR1 is SGHTA and CDR2 is FQGNSA. CDR3 DNA: TGTGCCAGCAGCTTAGCAGGGACAGGCAATCAGCCCCAGCATTTT. Protein: CASSLAGTGNQPQHF.

J is TRBJ1-5 and V is TRBV2, with D perhaps matching TRBD1 (6 bases). The CDR3 loop spans 15 amino acids. V was shortened by 4 bases and J by 5 bases, with 15 bases between the two germline ends. Germline CDR1 is SNHLY and CDR2 is FYNNEI. CDR3 sequence (DNA): TGTGCCAGCAGTGGACAGGCTTCGACTGATCAGCCCCAGCATTTT. This encodes CASSGQASTDQPQHF. Variable domain in full (rest from reference TRBV2 and TRBJ1-5): EPEVTQTPSHQVTQMGQEVILRCVPISNHLYFYWYRQILGQKVEFLVSFYNNEISEKSEIFDDQFSVERPDGSNFTLKIRSTKLEDSAMYFCASSGQASTDQPQHFGDGTRLSIL.

J is TRBJ1-5 and V is TRBV6-5, with 9 positions matching TRBD1. V shed 6 bases, J shed 15 bases, and the junction held 12 bases outside the gene matches. CDR1 is MNHEY, CDR2 SVGAGI, per germline. The CDR3 runs to 13 residues. For the CDR3, the DNA is TGTGCCAGCAGCCTCGGCACCGGGACAGGGTGGCATTTT. It translates to CASSLGTGTGWHF.

The V call is TRBV18, the J call TRBJ2-7, with D possibly being TRBD2 (5 bases). The germline V and J ends were trimmed by 2 bases and 0 bases, with 8 bases remaining between them. This CDR3 has 14 amino acids. Looked up from germline, CDR1 is KGHSH and CDR2 is LQKENI. CDR3 sequence (DNA): TGTGCCAGCTCACCATTAGGGAGCTCCTACGAGCAGTACTTC. Encoded protein: CASSPLGSSYEQYF.

This clone was seen only once. This sequence joins TRBV7-9 and TRBJ2-2; possible D gene TRBD1, 6 bases. CDR3 length: 13 amino acids. V was pared by 4 bases and J by 7 bases, with 10 bases between. Germline CDR1 and CDR2: SEHNR and FQNEAQ (reference sequence). The CDR3 protein is CASSSQGNGELFF. The CDR3 DNA follows: TGTGCCAGCAGCTCTCAGGGGAACGGGGAGCTGTTTTTT. Based on the CDR3 plus reference TRBV7-9 and TRBJ2-2, the full variable domain is DTGVSQNPRHKITKRGQNVTFRCDPISEHNRLYWYRQTLGQGPEFLTYFQNEAQLEKSRLLSDRFSAERPKGSFSTLEIQRTEQGDSAMYLCASSSQGNGELFFGEGSRLTVL.

The gene calls are TRBV11-2 and TRBJ2-3, with TRBD2 identical over 7 bases. The CDR3 is 14 residues long. V lost 4 bases and J lost 2; bases outside the gene matches: 3. Germline CDR1 reads SGHAT; CDR2 reads FQNNGV. The CDR3 nucleotides are TGTGCCAGCAGCTCCCGACTAGCCACAGATACGCAGTATTTT. Its protein product is CASSSRLATDTQYF.

This clone was found once. The rearrangement joins TRBV9 to TRBJ1-1, with 7 bases identical to TRBD1. V shed 4 bases and J 4 bases; nucleotides not matched to a gene: 4. This CDR3 is 13 amino acids long. In germline, CDR1 is SGDLS, CDR2 YYNGEE. For the CDR3, the DNA is TGTGCCAGCAGCCCAGACAGGGCCACTGAAGCTTTCTTT. Translated: CASSPDRATEAFF.